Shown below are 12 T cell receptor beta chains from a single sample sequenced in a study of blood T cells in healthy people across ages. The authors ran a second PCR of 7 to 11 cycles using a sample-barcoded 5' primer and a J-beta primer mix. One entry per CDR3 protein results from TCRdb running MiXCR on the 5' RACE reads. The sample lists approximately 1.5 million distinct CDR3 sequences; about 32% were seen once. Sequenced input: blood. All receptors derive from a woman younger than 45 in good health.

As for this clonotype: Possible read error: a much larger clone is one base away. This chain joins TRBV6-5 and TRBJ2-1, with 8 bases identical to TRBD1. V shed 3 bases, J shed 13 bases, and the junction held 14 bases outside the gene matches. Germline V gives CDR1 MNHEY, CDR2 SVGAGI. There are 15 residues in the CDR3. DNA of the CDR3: TGTGCCAGCAGTTATGCGGACAGGGCGAAAGAGACCCAGTTCTTC. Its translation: CASSYADRAKETQFF.

The CDR3 bases are TGTGCCTTCAGGGGGCTGGCTAACTATGGCTACACCTTC. Its protein product is CAFRGLANYGYTF. This chain connects TRBV30 to TRBJ1-2; 8 bases line up with TRBD1. With 7 bases clipped from V and 0 bases from J, the junction kept 4 bases outside the gene matches. The germline CDR1 and CDR2 sequences are GTSNPN and SVGIG (reference sequence). This CDR3 has 13 residues.

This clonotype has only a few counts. The CDR3 spells CASNADLLANDYEQYF. The CDR3 coding sequence is TGTGCCAGCAACGCCGACTTACTAGCGAATGACTACGAGCAGTACTTC. The chain couples TRBV2 to TRBJ2-7; 7 bases match TRBD2. Germline V CDR1 and CDR2: SNHLY, FYNNEI. V lost 7 bases and J lost 3; bases outside the gene matches: 15. This CDR3 is built from 16 residues.

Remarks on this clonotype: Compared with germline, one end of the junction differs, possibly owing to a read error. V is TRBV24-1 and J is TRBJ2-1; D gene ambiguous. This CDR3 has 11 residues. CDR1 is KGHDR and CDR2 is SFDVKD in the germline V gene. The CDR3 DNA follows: TGCGCCACCATATATCAGAATAAGCAGTTCTTC. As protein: CATIYQNKQFF.

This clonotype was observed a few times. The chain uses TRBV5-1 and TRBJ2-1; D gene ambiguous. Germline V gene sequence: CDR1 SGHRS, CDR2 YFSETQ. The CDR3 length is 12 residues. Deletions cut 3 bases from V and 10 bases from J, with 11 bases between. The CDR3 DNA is TGCGCCAGCAGCTCAACCCCGCTAGAGCAGTTCTTC. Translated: CASSSTPLEQFF. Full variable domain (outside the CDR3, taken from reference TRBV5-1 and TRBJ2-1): KAGVTQTPRYLIKTRGQQVTLSCSPISGHRSVSWYQQTPGQGLQFLFEYFSETQRNKGNFPGRFSGRQFSNSRSEMNVSTLELGDSALYLCASSSTPLEQFFGPGTRLTVL.

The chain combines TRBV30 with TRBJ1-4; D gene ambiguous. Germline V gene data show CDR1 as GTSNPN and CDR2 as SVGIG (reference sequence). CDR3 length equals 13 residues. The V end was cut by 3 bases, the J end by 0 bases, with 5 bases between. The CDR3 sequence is CAWSLSTNEKLFF. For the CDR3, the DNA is TGTGCCTGGAGCCTGTCAACTAATGAAAAACTGTTTTTT. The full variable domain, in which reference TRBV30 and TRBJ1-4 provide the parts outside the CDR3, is SQTIHQWPATLVQPVGSPLSLECTVEGTSNPNLYWYRQAAGRGLQLLFYSVGIGQISSEVPQNLSASRPQDRQFILSSKKLLLSDSGFYLCAWSLSTNEKLFFGSGTQLSVL.

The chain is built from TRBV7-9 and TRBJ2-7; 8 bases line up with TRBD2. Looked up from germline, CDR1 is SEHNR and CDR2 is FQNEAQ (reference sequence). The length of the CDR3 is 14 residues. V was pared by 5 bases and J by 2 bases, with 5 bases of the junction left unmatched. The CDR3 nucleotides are TGTGCCAGCAGCACCGCGGGACTAGCCTACGAGCAGTACTTC. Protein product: CASSTAGLAYEQYF.

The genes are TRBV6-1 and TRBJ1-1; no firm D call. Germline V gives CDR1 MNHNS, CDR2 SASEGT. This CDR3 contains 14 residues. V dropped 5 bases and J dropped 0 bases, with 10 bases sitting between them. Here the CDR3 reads CASSPPEMNTEAFF. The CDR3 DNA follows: TGTGCCAGCAGTCCCCCTGAGATGAACACTGAAGCTTTCTTT.

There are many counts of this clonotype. CDR3 sequence: CASSWGLAYSYEQYF. The CDR3 DNA is TGTGCCAGCAGCTGGGGACTAGCCTACTCCTACGAGCAGTACTTC. The chain recombines TRBV12-3 or TRBV12-4 with TRBJ2-7; 9 bases agree with TRBD2. The CDR3 consists of 15 residues. V dropped 6 bases and J dropped 0; count of bases not matched to a gene: 6.

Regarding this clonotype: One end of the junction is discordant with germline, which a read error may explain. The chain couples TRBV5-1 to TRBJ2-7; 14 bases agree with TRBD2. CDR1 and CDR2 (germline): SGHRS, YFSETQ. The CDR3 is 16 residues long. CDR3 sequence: CTSSGTGLAGVDEQYF. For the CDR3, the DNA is TGCACCAGCAGCGGCACGGGACTAGCGGGAGTGGATGAGCAGTACTTC.

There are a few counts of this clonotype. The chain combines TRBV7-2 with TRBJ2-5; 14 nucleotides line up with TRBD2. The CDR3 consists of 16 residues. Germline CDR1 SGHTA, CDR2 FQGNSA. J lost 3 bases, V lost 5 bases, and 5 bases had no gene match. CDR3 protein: CASSPTSGGAKETQYF. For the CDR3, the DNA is TGTGCCAGCAGCCCGACTAGCGGGGGGGCTAAAGAGACCCAGTACTTC.

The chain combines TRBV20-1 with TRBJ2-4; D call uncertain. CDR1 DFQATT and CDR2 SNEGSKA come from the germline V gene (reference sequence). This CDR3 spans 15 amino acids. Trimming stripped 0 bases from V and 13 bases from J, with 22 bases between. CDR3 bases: TGCAGTGCTAGAGAGCAGGAAAAATTGTTAGACGAACAGTACTTC. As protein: CSAREQEKLLDEQYF.